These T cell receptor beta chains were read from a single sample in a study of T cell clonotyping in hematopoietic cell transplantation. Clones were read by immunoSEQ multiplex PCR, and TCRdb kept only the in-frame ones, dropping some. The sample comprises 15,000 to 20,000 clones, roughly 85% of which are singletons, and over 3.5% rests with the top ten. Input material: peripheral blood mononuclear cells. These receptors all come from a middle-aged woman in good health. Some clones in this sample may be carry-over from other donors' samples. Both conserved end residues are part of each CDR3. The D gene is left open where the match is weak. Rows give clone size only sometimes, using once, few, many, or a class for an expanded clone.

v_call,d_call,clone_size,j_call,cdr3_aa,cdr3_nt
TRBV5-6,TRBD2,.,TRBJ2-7,CASSRDYTTPYEQYF,TGTGCCAGCAGCCGGGACTACACAACGCCCTACGAGCAGTACTTC
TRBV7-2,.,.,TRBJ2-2,CASSLMVLDVAGELFF,TGTGCCAGCAGCCTAATGGTCCTAGATGTCGCCGGGGAGCTGTTTTTT
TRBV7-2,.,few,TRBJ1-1,CASSLGLTEAFF,TGTGCCAGCAGCTTAGGACTTACTGAAGCTTTCTTT
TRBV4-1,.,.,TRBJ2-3,CASSGGRGGDTQYF,TGCGCCAGCAGCGGGGGGCGGGGCGGGGATACGCAGTATTTT
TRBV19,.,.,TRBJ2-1,CASSIGSGIYNEQFF,TGTGCCAGTAGTATAGGAAGCGGAATATACAATGAGCAGTTCTTC
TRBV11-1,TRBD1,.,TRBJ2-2,CASSPLGQGGTGELFF,TGTGCCAGCAGCCCACTCGGACAGGGAGGAACCGGGGAGCTGTTTTTT
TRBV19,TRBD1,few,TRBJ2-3,CASSPYRGGTDTQYF,TGTGCCAGTAGTCCGTACAGGGGTGGAACAGATACGCAGTATTTT
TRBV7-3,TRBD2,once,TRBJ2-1,CASSPMGGSSYNEQFF,TGTGCCAGCAGCCCAATGGGCGGGAGTTCCTACAATGAGCAGTTCTTC
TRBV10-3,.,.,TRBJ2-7,CAITRSHEQYF,TGTGCCATCACGCGCTCCCACGAGCAGTACTTC
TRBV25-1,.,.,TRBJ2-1,CASSGTGSYNEQFF,TGTGCCAGCAGTGGTACCGGATCCTACAATGAGCAGTTCTTC
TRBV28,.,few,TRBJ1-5,CASRGSSGPQHF,TGTGCCAGCAGAGGCTCTTCGGGACCCCAGCATTTT
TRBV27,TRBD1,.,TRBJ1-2,CASSLDRYSANYGYTF,TGTGCCAGCAGTCTGGACAGGTATTCTGCTAACTATGGCTACACCTTC
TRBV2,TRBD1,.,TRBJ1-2,CASSRDRDVNYGYTF,TGTGCCAGCAGCCGGGACAGGGATGTGAACTATGGCTACACCTTC
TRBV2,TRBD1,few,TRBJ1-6,CASSGQGGTWGSPLHF,TGTGCCAGCAGTGGACAGGGAGGGACTTGGGGGTCACCCCTCCACTTT
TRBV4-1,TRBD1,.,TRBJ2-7,CASSQGSAGGVGEQYF,TGCGCCAGCAGCCAAGGGTCAGCAGGGGGTGTAGGCGAGCAGTACTTC
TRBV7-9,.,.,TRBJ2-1,CASSSRTSSVLTGREQFF,TGTGCCAGCAGCTCTCGAACCTCTTCGGTTCTTACCGGCCGTGAGCAGTTCTTC
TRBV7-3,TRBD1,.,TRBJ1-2,CASSLTGTGNYGYTF,TGTGCCAGCAGCTTAACGGGGACAGGGAACTATGGCTACACCTTC
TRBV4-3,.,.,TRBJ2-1,CASSRSGGTPFNEQFF,TGCGCCAGCAGCAGGTCTGGCGGGACTCCATTCAATGAGCAGTTCTTC
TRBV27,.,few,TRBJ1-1,CASSWQVNTEAFF,TGTGCCAGCAGTTGGCAGGTAAACACTGAAGCTTTCTTT
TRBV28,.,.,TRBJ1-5,CASRKPVGNQPQHF,TGTGCCAGCAGGAAGCCAGTCGGGAATCAGCCCCAGCATTTT
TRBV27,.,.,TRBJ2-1,CASTHGAGYEQFF,TGTGCCAGCACCCATGGGGCAGGTTATGAGCAGTTCTTC
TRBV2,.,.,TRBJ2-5,CASSRSLQETQYF,TGTGCCAGCAGTCGTTCACTCCAAGAGACCCAGTACTTC
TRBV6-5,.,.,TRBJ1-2,CASSYIYGRNYGYTF,TGTGCCAGCAGTTACATATACGGCCGGAACTATGGCTACACCTTC
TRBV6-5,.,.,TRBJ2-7,CASSYRAGKPYEQYF,TGTGCCAGCAGTTATCGGGCGGGAAAACCCTACGAGCAGTACTTC
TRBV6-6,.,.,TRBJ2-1,CASSYLGVDEQFF,TGTGCCAGCAGTTACCTGGGAGTGGATGAGCAGTTCTTC
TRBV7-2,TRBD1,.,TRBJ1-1,CASSLVGQGPEAFF,TGTGCCAGCAGCTTAGTGGGACAGGGTCCTGAAGCTTTCTTT
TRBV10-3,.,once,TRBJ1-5,CAISEEGTSNQPQHF,TGTGCCATCAGTGAGGAGGGTACCAGCAATCAGCCCCAGCATTTT
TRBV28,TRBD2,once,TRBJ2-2,CASSMGFIWNEAGVGNSGELFF,TGTGCCAGCAGTATGGGATTTATATGGAATGAAGCGGGGGTGGGGAACAGCGGGGAGCTGTTTTTT
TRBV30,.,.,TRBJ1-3,CAWKFTGSGNTIYF,TGTGCCTGGAAATTCACAGGGTCTGGAAACACCATATATTTT
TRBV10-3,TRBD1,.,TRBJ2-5,CAISELPGTGGGKETQYF,TGTGCCATCAGTGAGCTACCCGGGACAGGGGGCGGAAAGGAGACCCAGTACTTC
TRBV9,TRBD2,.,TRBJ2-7,CASSVGGGKSYEQYF,TGTGCCAGCAGCGTCGGGGGGGGGAAATCCTACGAGCAGTACTTC
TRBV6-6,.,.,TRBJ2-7,CASRLSDGAYEQYF,TGTGCCAGCAGACTATCGGACGGAGCCTACGAGCAGTACTTC
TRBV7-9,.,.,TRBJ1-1,CASSLGRGGTEAFF,TGTGCCAGCAGCTTAGGGCGAGGGGGTACTGAAGCTTTCTTT
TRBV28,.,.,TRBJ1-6,CASSLEVGNSPLHF,TGTGCCAGCAGTTTAGAGGTTGGGAATTCACCCCTCCACTTT
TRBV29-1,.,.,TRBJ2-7,CSVDRGVNEQYF,TGCAGCGTTGACAGGGGGGTGAACGAGCAGTACTTC
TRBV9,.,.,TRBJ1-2,CASSVEGYYGYTF,TGTGCCAGCAGCGTAGAGGGTTATTATGGCTACACCTTC
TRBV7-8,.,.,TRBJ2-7,CASRKDRLEQYF,TGTGCCAGCAGGAAAGACAGGTTGGAGCAGTACTTC
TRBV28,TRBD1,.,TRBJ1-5,CASRISWGTGNQPQHF,TGTGCCAGCAGGATATCCTGGGGGACAGGGAATCAGCCCCAGCATTTT
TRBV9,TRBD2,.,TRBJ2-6,CASSHSLTGLAGRSSGANVLTF,TGTGCCAGCAGCCACTCCCTGACGGGACTAGCGGGCCGGAGCTCTGGGGCCAACGTCCTGACTTTC
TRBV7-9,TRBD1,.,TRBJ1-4,CASTSGGRRGTKKLFF,TGTGCCAGCACTTCAGGGGGCCGAAGAGGGACGAAAAAACTGTTTTTT
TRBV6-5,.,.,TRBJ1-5,CASSSLRLGSNQPQHF,TGTGCCAGCAGTTCGTTGAGGTTGGGGAGCAATCAGCCCCAGCATTTT
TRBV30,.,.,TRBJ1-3,CAWSLTQRDTIYF,TGTGCCTGGAGTCTGACTCAAAGGGACACCATATATTTT
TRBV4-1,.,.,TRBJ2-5,CASSPPDGLGETQYF,TGCGCCAGCAGCCCTCCCGATGGGCTCGGGGAGACCCAGTACTTC
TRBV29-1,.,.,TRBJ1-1,CSVGVGLNTEAFF,TGCAGCGTTGGGGTCGGACTGAACACTGAAGCTTTCTTT
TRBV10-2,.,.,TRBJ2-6,CASSLQDSGANVLTF,TGCGCCAGCAGTTTACAAGACTCTGGGGCCAACGTCCTGACTTTC
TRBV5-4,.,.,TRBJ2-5,CASSLATGQETQYF,TGTGCCAGCAGCTTGGCAACAGGGCAAGAGACCCAGTACTTC
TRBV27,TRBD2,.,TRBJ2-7,CASSLSVSGKYEQYF,TGTGCCAGCAGTTTAAGTGTTAGCGGGAAATACGAGCAGTACTTC
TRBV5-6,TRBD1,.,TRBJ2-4,CASSFVQGERNIQYF,TGTGCCAGCAGCTTCGTCCAGGGGGAAAGAAACATTCAGTACTTC
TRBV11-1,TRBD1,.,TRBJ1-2,CASSSTGGFGYTF,TGTGCCAGCAGCTCGACAGGGGGCTTTGGCTACACCTTC
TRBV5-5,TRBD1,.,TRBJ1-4,CASSSGTGVVELFF,TGTGCCAGCAGCTCCGGGACAGGGGTGGTCGAACTGTTTTTT
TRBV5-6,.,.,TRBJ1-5,CASSLAGFNQPQHF,TGTGCCAGCAGCTTGGCCGGCTTCAATCAGCCCCAGCATTTT
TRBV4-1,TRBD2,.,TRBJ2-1,CASSTPSGRAGLGRGSDEQFF,TGCGCCAGCAGCACCCCCAGCGGGAGGGCCGGTTTGGGTCGTGGGTCCGATGAGCAGTTCTTC
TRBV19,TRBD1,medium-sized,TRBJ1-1,CASSTGGREAFF,TGTGCCAGTAGTACAGGGGGACGAGAAGCTTTCTTT
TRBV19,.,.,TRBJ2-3,CASSMTRTDTQYF,TGTGCCAGTAGTATGACCCGCACAGATACGCAGTATTTT